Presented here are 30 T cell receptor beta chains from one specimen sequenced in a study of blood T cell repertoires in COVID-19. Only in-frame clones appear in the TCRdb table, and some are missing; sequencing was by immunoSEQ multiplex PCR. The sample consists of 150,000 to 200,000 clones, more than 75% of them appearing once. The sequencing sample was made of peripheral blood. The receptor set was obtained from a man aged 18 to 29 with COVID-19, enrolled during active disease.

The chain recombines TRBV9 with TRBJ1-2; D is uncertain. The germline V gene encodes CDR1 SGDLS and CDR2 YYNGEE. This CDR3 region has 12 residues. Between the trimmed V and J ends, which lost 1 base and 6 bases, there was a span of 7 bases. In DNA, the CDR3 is TGTGCCAGCAGCGTAAGAGGGAATGGCTACACCTTC. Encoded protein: CASSVRGNGYTF.

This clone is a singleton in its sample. In DNA, the CDR3 is TGTGCCAGCAGCTTGGCGGGGGACAATGAGCAGTTCTTC. Translated: CASSLAGDNEQFF. V usage is TRBV5-8 and J usage is TRBJ2-1; tentative D call: TRBD2 (6 bases). V lost 0 bases to trimming and J lost 5 bases, with 6 bases between them. The CDR3 length is 13 residues. Per the germline V gene, CDR1 is SGHTS and CDR2 is YDEGEE.

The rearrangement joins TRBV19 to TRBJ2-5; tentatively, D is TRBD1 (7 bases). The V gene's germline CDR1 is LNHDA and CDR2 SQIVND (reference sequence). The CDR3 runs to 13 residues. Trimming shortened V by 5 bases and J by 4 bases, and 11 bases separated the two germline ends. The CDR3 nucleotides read TGTGCCAGTAGTCAGCAGGGGGGAGAGACCCAGTACTTC. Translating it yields CASSQQGGETQYF.

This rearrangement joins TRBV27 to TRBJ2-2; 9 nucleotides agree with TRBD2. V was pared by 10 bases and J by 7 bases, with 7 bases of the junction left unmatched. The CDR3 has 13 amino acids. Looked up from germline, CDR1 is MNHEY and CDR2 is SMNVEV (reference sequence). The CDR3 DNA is TGTGCCACTGCTAGCGGGATGAACGGGGAGCTGTTTTTT. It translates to CATASGMNGELFF.

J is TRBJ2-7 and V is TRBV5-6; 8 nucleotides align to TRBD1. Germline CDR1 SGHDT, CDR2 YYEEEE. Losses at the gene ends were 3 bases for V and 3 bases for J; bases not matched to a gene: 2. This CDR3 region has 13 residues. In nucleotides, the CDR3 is TGTGCCAGCAGCTCAGGGACAGGCTACGAGCAGTACTTC. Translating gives CASSSGTGYEQYF.

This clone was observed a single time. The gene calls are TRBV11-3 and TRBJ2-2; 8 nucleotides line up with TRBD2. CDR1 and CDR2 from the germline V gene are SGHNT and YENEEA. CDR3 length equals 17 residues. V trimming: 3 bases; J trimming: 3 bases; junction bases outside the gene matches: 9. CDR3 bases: TGTGCCAGCAGCTTCCGTCCGGGAGGGGCAGACACCGGGGAGCTGTTTTTT. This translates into CASSFRPGGADTGELFF.

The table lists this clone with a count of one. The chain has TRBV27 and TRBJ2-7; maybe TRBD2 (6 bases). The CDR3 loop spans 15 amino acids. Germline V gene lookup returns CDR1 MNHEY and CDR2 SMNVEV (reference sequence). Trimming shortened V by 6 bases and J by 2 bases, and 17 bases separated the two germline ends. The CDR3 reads CASSDGLLWAYEQYF. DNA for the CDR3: TGTGCCAGCAGCGACGGACTACTTTGGGCCTACGAGCAGTACTTC.

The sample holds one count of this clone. CDR3 protein: CASSFTGGPANEQFF. The CDR3 coding sequence is TGTGCCAGCAGCTTTACGGGAGGGCCGGCCAATGAGCAGTTCTTC. V is TRBV7-9 and J is TRBJ2-1; 8 nucleotides agree with TRBD2. Looked up from germline, CDR1 is SEHNR and CDR2 is FQNEAQ (reference sequence). V was clipped by 3 bases and J by 6 bases; unmatched bases: 7. The CDR3 sequence is 15 residues long.

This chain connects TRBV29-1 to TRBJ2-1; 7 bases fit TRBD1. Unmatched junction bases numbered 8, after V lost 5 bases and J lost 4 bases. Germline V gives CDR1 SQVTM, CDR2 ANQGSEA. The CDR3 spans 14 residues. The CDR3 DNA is TGCAGCGTTTCAGACAGGGTGATGTACAATGAGCAGTTCTTC. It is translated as CSVSDRVMYNEQFF.

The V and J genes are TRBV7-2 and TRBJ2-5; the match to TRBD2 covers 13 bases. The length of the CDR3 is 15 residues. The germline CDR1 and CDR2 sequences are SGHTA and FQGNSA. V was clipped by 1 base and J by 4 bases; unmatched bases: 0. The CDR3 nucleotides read TGTGCCAGCAGCTTAGGACTAGCGGGAGGAGAGACCCAGTACTTC. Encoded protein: CASSLGLAGGETQYF.

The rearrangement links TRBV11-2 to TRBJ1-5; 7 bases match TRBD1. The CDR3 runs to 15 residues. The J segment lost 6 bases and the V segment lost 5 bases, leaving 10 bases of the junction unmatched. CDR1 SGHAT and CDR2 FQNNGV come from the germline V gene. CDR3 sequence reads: CASSRLTGKSQPQHF. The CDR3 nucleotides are TGTGCCAGCAGCCGTTTGACAGGGAAGAGTCAGCCCCAGCATTTT.

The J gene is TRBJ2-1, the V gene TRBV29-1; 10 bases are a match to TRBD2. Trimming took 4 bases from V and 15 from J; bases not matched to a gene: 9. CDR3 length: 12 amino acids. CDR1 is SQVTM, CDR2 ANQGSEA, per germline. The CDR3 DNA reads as TGCAGCGTTGCCGACACTAGCGGGGTGGGGTTCTTC. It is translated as CSVADTSGVGFF.

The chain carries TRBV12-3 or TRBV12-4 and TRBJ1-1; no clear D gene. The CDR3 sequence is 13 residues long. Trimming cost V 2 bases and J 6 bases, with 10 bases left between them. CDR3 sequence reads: CASSLRWEAEAFF. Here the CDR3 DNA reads TGTGCCAGCAGTTTACGGTGGGAGGCTGAAGCTTTCTTT.

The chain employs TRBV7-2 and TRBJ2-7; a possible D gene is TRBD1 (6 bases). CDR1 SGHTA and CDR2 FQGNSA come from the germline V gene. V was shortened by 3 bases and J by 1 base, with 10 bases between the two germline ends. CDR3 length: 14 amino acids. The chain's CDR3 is CASSFATGSYEQYF. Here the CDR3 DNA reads TGTGCCAGCAGCTTCGCTACAGGGTCCTACGAGCAGTACTTC.

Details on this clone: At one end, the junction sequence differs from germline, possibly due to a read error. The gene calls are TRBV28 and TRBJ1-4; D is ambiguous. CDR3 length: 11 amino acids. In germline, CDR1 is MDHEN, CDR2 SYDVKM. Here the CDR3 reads CASSFNEKLLF. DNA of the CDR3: TGTGCCAGCAGCTTTAATGAAAAACTGCTTTTT.

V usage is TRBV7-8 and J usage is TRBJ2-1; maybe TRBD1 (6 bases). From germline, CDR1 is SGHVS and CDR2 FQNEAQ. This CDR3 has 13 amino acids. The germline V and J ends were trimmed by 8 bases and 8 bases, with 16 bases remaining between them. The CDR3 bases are TGTGCCAGCGAGACAGGCCTGTGGCATGAGCAGTTCTTC. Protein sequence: CASETGLWHEQFF. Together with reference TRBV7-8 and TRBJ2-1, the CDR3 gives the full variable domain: GAGVSQSPRYKVAKRGQDVALRCDPISGHVSLFWYQQALGQGPEFLTYFQNEAQLDKSGLPSDRFFAERPEGSVSTLKIQRTQQEDSAVYLCASETGLWHEQFFGPGTRLTVL.

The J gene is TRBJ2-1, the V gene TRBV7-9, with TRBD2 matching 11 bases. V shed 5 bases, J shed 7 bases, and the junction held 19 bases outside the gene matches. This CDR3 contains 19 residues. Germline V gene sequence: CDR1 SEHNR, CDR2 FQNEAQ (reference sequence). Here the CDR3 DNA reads TGTGCCAGCAGCCTACATAGGGGGACTAGCGGCCTCTCGGGGAATGAGCAGTTCTTC. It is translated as CASSLHRGTSGLSGNEQFF.

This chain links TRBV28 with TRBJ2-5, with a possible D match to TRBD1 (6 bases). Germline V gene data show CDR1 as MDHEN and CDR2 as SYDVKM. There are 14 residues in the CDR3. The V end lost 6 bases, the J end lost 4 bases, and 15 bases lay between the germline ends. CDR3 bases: TGTGCCAGCAGAGACCCAGGGGCCGGAGAGACCCAGTACTTC. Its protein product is CASRDPGAGETQYF.

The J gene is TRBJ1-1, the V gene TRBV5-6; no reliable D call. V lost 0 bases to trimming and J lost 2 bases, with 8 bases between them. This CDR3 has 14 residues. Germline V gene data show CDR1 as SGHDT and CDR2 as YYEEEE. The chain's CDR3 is CASSLDGLNTEAFF. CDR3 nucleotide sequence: TGTGCCAGCAGCTTGGATGGGCTTAACACTGAAGCTTTCTTT.

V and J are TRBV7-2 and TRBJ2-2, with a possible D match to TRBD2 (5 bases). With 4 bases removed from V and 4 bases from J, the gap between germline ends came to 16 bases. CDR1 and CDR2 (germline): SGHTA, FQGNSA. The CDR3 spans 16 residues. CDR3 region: CASSSPGSGVTGELFF. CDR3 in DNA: TGTGCCAGCAGCTCTCCGGGGTCCGGGGTCACCGGGGAGCTGTTTTTT.

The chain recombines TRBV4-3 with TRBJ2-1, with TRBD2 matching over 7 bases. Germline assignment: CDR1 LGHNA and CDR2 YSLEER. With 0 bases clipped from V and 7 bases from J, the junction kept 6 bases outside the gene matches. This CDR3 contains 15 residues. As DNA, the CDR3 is TGCGCCAGCAGCCAAGATTGGGCGGGAGTGAATGAGCAGTTCTTC. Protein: CASSQDWAGVNEQFF.

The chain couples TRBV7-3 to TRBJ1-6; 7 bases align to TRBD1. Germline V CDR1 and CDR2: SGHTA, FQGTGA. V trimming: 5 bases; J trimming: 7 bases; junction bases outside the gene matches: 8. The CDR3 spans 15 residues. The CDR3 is CASSLGQPGNSPLHF. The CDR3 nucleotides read TGTGCCAGCAGCCTGGGACAGCCGGGGAATTCACCCCTCCACTTT.

CDR3 loop: CASSSFNYGYTF. Here the CDR3 DNA reads TGTGCCAGCAGTTCCTTTAACTATGGCTACACCTTC. This chain links TRBV28 with TRBJ1-2; no clear D gene. V shed 4 bases and J shed 1 base, with 4 bases lying between them. This CDR3 is 12 amino acids long. Germline V CDR1 and CDR2: MDHEN, SYDVKM.

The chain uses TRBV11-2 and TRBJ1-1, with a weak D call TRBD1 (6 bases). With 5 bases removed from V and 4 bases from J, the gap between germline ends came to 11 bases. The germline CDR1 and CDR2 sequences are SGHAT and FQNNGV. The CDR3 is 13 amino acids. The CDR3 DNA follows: TGTGCCAGCAGCCAACAGGGTCCCACTGAAGCTTTCTTT. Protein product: CASSQQGPTEAFF.

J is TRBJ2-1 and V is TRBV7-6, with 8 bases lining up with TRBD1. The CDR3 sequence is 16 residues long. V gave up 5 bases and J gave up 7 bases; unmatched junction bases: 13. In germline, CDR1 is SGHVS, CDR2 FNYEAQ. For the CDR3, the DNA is TGTGCCAGCAGCCCGACGGGTACAGGGGGTAGGAATGAGCAGTTCTTC. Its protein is CASSPTGTGGRNEQFF.

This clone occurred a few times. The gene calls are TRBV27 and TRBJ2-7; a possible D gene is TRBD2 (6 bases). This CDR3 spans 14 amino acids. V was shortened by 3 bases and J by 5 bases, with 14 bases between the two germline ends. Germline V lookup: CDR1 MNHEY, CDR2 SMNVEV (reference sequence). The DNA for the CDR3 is TGTGCCAGCAGTTTCGGCGGGGAAATGAACGAGCAGTACTTC. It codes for CASSFGGEMNEQYF.

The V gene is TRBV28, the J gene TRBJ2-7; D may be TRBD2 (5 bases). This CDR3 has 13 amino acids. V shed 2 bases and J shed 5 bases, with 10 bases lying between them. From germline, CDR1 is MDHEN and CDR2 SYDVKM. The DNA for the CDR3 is TGTGCCAGCAGTTTAGATGAGGGCAACGAGCAGTACTTC. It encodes CASSLDEGNEQYF.

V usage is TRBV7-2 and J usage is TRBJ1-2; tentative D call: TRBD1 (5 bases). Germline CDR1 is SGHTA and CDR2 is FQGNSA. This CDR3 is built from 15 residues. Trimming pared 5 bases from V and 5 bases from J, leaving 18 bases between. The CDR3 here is CASSPPQGARYGYTF. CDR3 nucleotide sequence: TGTGCCAGCAGCCCCCCCCAGGGCGCGAGGTATGGCTACACCTTC.

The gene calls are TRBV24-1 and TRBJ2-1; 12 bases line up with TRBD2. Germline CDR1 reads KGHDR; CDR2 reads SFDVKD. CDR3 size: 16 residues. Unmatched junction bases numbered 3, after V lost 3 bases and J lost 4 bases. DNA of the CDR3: TGTGCCACCAGTGATCTAGCGGGAGGGCCGTACAATGAGCAGTTCTTC. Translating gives CATSDLAGGPYNEQFF.

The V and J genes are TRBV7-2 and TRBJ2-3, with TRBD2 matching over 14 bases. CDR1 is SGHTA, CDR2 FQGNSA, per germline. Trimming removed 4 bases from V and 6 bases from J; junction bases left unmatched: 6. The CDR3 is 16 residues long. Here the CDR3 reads CASSSGTSGSQDTQYF. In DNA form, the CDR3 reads TGTGCCAGCAGCTCGGGGACTAGCGGGAGTCAGGATACGCAGTATTTT. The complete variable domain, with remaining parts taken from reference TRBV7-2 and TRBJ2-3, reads GAGVSQSPSNKVTEKGKDVELRCDPISGHTALYWYRQSLGQGLEFLIYFQGNSAPDKSGLPSDRFSAERTGGSVSTLTIQRTQQEDSAVYLCASSSGTSGSQDTQYFGPGTRLTVL.